Reported below is one T cell receptor beta chain. The source of the sample is a study of patients and donors after allogeneic stem cell transplantation. TCRdb reprocessed the RT-PCR reads via MiXCR and lists one record per CDR3 protein. The data show approximately 150,000 distinct CDR3 sequences, 24% seen once. V was trimmed by 5 bases and J by 9 bases, leaving 17 bases between them. Looked up from germline, CDR1 is LGHDT and CDR2 is YNNKEL (reference sequence). This CDR3 has 13 residues. The TCR sequence derives from a human donor who was either an allogeneic HSCT recipient or a stem cell or donor lymphocyte infusion donor (not recorded which). It is not recorded whose cells these are; they may come from a transplant donor. V usage is TRBV3-1 and J usage is TRBJ2-7, with D tentatively TRBD1 (6 bases). Sequencing was done on a sample of blood, either unsorted or a sorted T cell fraction (not recorded which). As DNA, the CDR3 is TGTGCCAGCAGCGTGCGACAGGACTCGGGGCAGTACTTC. Translating it yields CASSVRQDSGQYF.